This T cell receptor (beta chain) is drawn from a study of T cells in Graves' hyperthyroidism and ophthalmopathy. This clonotype has at least ten counts. V lost 3 bases and J 3 bases, leaving 11 bases between the germline ends. This CDR3 has 14 residues. RNA transcripts provided the source from which TCR beta CDR3 regions were amplified. A first-round RT-PCR of the TCR CDR3 used the HTBI primer set. TCRdb used MiXCR to reprocess the multiplex PCR reads, holding one entry per CDR3 protein. The sample has a few hundred thousand distinct CDR3 sequences, about 15% seen once. The TCR comes from a woman in her twenties or thirties with Graves' hyperthyroidism. This chain connects TRBV12-3 or TRBV12-4 to TRBJ1-1, with a weak D call TRBD1 (5 bases). The specimen sequenced was blood. The DNA of the CDR3 is TGTGCCAGCAGTTTTGGGGACGTCTACACTGAAGCTTTCTTT. Encoded protein: CASSFGDVYTEAFF.